This record looks at one T cell receptor beta chain sequence and its context. Its antigen is unknown. Template material for amplifying TCR beta CDR3 regions consisted of RNA transcripts. The HTBI primer set was used in a first-round RT-PCR of the TCR CDR3. Each CDR3 protein gets one entry after TCRdb re-called the multiplex PCR reads with MiXCR. Among about 760,000 distinct CDR3 sequences listed, roughly a third were seen once. CDR1 SGDLS and CDR2 YYNGEE come from the germline V gene. The trim removed 5 bases at V and 12 bases at J, leaving 13 bases unmatched. The CDR3 is 13 amino acids. With a duration under 2 months, the hyperthyroidism was newly diagnosed in patients aged 18 to 65. Orbital computed tomography and thyroid ultrasound, together with serum TRAb and thyroxine and clinical symptoms, were used for diagnoses. These data come from a study of T cells in Graves' hyperthyroidism and ophthalmopathy.

Study-wide findings and caveats: Within blood appeared most thyroid clonotypes that had expanded above 0.001. Classification by a 13 V-J model distinguished ophthalmopathy from stable hyperthyroidism.

The clonotype was recovered from a woman in her thirties or forties with Graves' hyperthyroidism. The sequencing input was blood. The chain carries TRBV9 and TRBJ1-2; 7 nucleotides align to TRBD1. CDR3 coding DNA: TGTGCCAGCAGTGCAAAGGGGACAGCAGGAAACACCTTC. Amino acid sequence: CASSAKGTAGNTF.